The 27 T cell receptor beta chains listed next were all sequenced from one sample in a study of shared T cell receptors in the human thymus. The protocol was immunoSEQ multiplex PCR, while the TCRdb copy is restricted to in-frame clones and leaves out a portion. Among around 340,000 clones listed, roughly 94% were seen once. The specimen sequenced was thymocytes. The receptors stem from a human donor.

This clone was detected once. The chain recombines TRBV5-1 with TRBJ2-1, with a weak D call TRBD2 (6 bases). CDR1 SGHRS and CDR2 YFSETQ come from the germline V gene. Trimming shortened V by 4 bases and J by 8 bases, and 16 bases separated the two germline ends. The CDR3 spans 14 residues. In DNA form, the CDR3 reads TGCGCCAGCAGCCCCGGACTATATACCCATGAGCAGTTCTTC. It encodes CASSPGLYTHEQFF.

This chain connects TRBV18 to TRBJ1-1, with 7 bases aligning to TRBD1. The trim removed 1 base at V and 1 base at J, leaving 3 bases unmatched. The germline gives CDR1 KGHSH, CDR2 LQKENI. The CDR3 runs to 15 residues. DNA of the CDR3: TGTGCCAGCTCACCACTAACAGGGGAGAACACTGAAGCTTTCTTT. Its protein product is CASSPLTGENTEAFF.

The DNA for the CDR3 is TGTGCCAGCAGCCAACGTGAGAGACAGGGAAACACCATATATTTT. This codes for CASSQRERQGNTIYF. The V and J genes are TRBV14 and TRBJ1-3; D may be TRBD1 (5 bases). Deletions cut 2 bases from V and 4 bases from J, with 12 bases between. The CDR3 runs 15 residues. Germline CDR1 reads SGHDN; CDR2 reads FVKESK.

Concerning this clone: A junction end diverges from the germline sequence, so it may reflect a read error. The rearrangement uses TRBV5-1 and TRBJ2-7; TRBD2 aligns across 9 bases. Per germline, CDR1 SGHRS and CDR2 YFSETQ. The CDR3 extends over 16 amino acids. In nucleotides, the CDR3 is TGCGCCAGCAGCCTTCCCGCGACTAGCGGTCGGTACGTGCAGTACTTC. It yields the protein CASSLPATSGRYVQYF.

The chain recombines TRBV5-4 with TRBJ1-2, with D perhaps matching TRBD1 (6 bases). CDR1 is SGHNT, CDR2 YYREEE, per germline (reference sequence). The CDR3 is made up of 14 amino acids. Trimming pared 4 bases from V and 2 bases from J, leaving 12 bases between. CDR3 region: CASSQGPPNYGYTF. CDR3 DNA: TGTGCCAGCAGCCAGGGGCCCCCAAACTATGGCTACACCTTC.

V and J are TRBV5-6 and TRBJ2-5, with D unresolved. Trimming took off 2 bases at V and 2 bases at J, with 16 bases between the two ends. CDR3 size: 16 residues. Germline CDR1 is SGHDT and CDR2 is YYEEEE. CDR3 region: CASSFSQPPNQETQYF. The CDR3, as DNA: TGTGCCAGCAGCTTCTCACAGCCGCCTAATCAAGAGACCCAGTACTTC.

The chain couples TRBV19 to TRBJ2-5, with TRBD1 as a possible D gene (7 bases). This CDR3 contains 15 residues. Germline lookup yields CDR1 LNHDA and CDR2 SQIVND (reference sequence). This CDR3 reads CRGLAKSQGEETQYF. The CDR3 bases are TGTAGAGGGCTAGCGAAGTCCCAGGGGGAAGAGACCCAGTACTTC.

The rearrangement links TRBV27 to TRBJ2-3; the D gene is possibly TRBD2 (6 bases). Germline V gives CDR1 MNHEY, CDR2 SMNVEV (reference sequence). The CDR3 consists of 16 residues. V was pared by 3 bases and J by 3 bases, with 16 bases between. The CDR3 sequence: CASSLAPGSGTDTQYF. CDR3 coding DNA: TGTGCCAGCAGTTTGGCTCCCGGGAGCGGTACAGATACGCAGTATTTT.

This clone was counted a few times. The genes are TRBV19 and TRBJ1-5; D not certain. Germline values: CDR1 LNHDA, CDR2 SQIVND (reference sequence). The V and J ends lost 2 bases and 5 bases respectively, with 7 bases between them. The CDR3 is 13 residues long. Here the CDR3 DNA reads TGTGCCAGTAGTATAAAGGGAGATCAGCCCCAGCATTTT. As protein: CASSIKGDQPQHF.

This chain connects TRBV28 to TRBJ2-1; TRBD2 matches at 10 bases. Germline V gives CDR1 MDHEN, CDR2 SYDVKM. V dropped 5 bases and J dropped 9; count of bases not matched to a gene: 13. The length of the CDR3 is 16 residues. This CDR3 reads CASSLSLAGPPPEQFF. The DNA of the CDR3 is TGTGCCAGCAGTCTCTCACTAGCGGGACCCCCCCCTGAGCAGTTCTTC.

The chain employs TRBV18 and TRBJ1-1; 8 nucleotides line up with TRBD1. Unmatched junction bases numbered 9, after V lost 4 bases and J lost 5 bases. Per the germline V gene, CDR1 is KGHSH and CDR2 is LQKENI. The CDR3 totals 15 residues. The CDR3 sequence is CASSLFQGAPTEAFF. DNA of the CDR3: TGTGCCAGCTCACTTTTTCAGGGGGCGCCGACTGAAGCTTTCTTT. The complete variable domain, with remaining parts taken from reference TRBV18 and TRBJ1-1, reads NAGVMQNPRHLVRRRGQEARLRCSPMKGHSHVYWYRQLPEEGLKFMVYLQKENIIDESGMPKERFSAEFPKEGPSILRIQQVVRGDSAAYFCASSLFQGAPTEAFFGQGTRLTVV.

In its sample, this clone was seen once. The rearrangement uses TRBV29-1 and TRBJ2-1; 12 bases map to TRBD2. The trim removed 7 bases at V and 0 bases at J, leaving 10 bases unmatched. The CDR3 totals 17 residues. Per germline, CDR1 SQVTM and CDR2 ANQGSEA. The CDR3 loop is CSGERTSGTLSYNEQFF. The DNA for the CDR3 is TGCAGCGGGGAACGGACTAGCGGGACACTCTCCTACAATGAGCAGTTCTTC.

Here the CDR3 reads CASSLGTAFYGYTF. CDR3 DNA: TGTGCCAGCAGTTTAGGGACAGCCTTCTATGGCTACACCTTC. The chain employs TRBV28 and TRBJ1-2; TRBD1 matches 7 bases. The V segment lost 2 bases and the J segment 4 bases; nucleotides outside the gene matches: 4. Germline V gene data show CDR1 as MDHEN and CDR2 as SYDVKM. The CDR3 contains 14 residues.

Regarding this clone: At one boundary the junction diverges from the germline segment, which might be a read error. The chain links TRBV5-4 to TRBJ2-4, with a possible D match to TRBD1 (6 bases). CDR3 size: 13 residues. The germline CDR1 and CDR2 sequences are SGHNT and YYREEE (reference sequence). The CDR3 DNA is TGCGCCAGCAGCTTCGGACAGTTTAACATTCAGTACTTC. Translated: CASSFGQFNIQYF.

The J gene is TRBJ2-7, the V gene TRBV5-4; 9 bases map to TRBD1. Trimming removed 4 bases from V and 3 bases from J; junction bases left unmatched: 14. The germline gives CDR1 SGHNT, CDR2 YYREEE (reference sequence). The length of the CDR3 is 17 residues. The CDR3 sequence is CASSKAIGQGLYYEQYF. DNA for the CDR3: TGTGCCAGCAGCAAGGCGATTGGACAGGGGCTATACTACGAGCAGTACTTC.

The chain has TRBV7-9 and TRBJ2-2; D is possibly TRBD1 (5 bases). V was cut by 6 bases and J by 4 bases, with 15 bases left in between. Per the germline V gene, CDR1 is SEHNR and CDR2 is FQNEAQ (reference sequence). The CDR3 loop spans 15 amino acids. The CDR3 protein is CASRTQGSSTGELFF. DNA for the CDR3: TGTGCCAGCAGGACCCAGGGAAGTAGCACCGGGGAGCTGTTTTTT.

This chain joins TRBV12-5 and TRBJ1-1; no clear D. V lost 3 bases to trimming and J lost 4 bases, with 12 bases between them. The CDR3 length is 14 residues. From germline, CDR1 is LGHNT and CDR2 FRNRAP. The CDR3 bases are TGTGCTAGTGGTTTCCTGAAGGTAGCCACTGAAGCTTTCTTT. Translation gives CASGFLKVATEAFF.

The chain is built from TRBV6-6 and TRBJ2-1; a weak D match, TRBD1 (6 bases). From germline, CDR1 is MNHNY and CDR2 SVGAGI (reference sequence). The V gene lost 2 bases and the J gene lost 4 bases, with 12 bases spanning the gap. The CDR3 runs 15 residues. The CDR3 nucleotides are TGTGCCAGCAGTTACGGGGGACAAGCTTACAATGAGCAGTTCTTC. Protein: CASSYGGQAYNEQFF.

The chain links TRBV19 to TRBJ1-1, with D maybe TRBD1 (5 bases). V was shortened by 8 bases and J by 0 bases, with 13 bases between the two germline ends. The CDR3 totals 14 residues. CDR1 and CDR2 (germline): LNHDA, SQIVND (reference sequence). As DNA, the CDR3 is TGTGCCAGTTCCGTCGGGGGTGTGAACACTGAAGCTTTCTTT. This sequence encodes CASSVGGVNTEAFF.

This clone appeared a single time. This chain joins TRBV6-4 and TRBJ2-7; D is perhaps TRBD2 (5 bases). V lost 0 bases and J lost 0, with 12 bases in between. The CDR3 loop spans 16 amino acids. Germline V gene lookup returns CDR1 MRHNA and CDR2 SNTAGT. CDR3 amino acids: CASSDSNHSGSYEQYF. CDR3 nucleotide sequence: TGTGCCAGCAGTGACTCGAACCACAGCGGCTCCTACGAGCAGTACTTC.

This rearrangement joins TRBV5-1 to TRBJ1-1; 11 nucleotides align to TRBD1. Losses at the gene ends were 4 bases for V and 1 base for J; bases not matched to a gene: 6. The CDR3 sequence is 16 residues long. Germline CDR1 reads SGHRS; CDR2 reads YFSETQ. The CDR3 coding sequence is TGCGCCAGCAGCGCAGGGACAGGGGGAAGGAACACTGAAGCTTTCTTT. Translated, it gives CASSAGTGGRNTEAFF.

The chain has TRBV28 and TRBJ2-7; TRBD1 matches 7 bases. The V gene end was trimmed by 7 bases and the J gene end by 1 base; junction bases not matched to a gene: 10. Germline CDR1 is MDHEN and CDR2 is SYDVKM. The CDR3 consists of 15 residues. The CDR3, as DNA: TGTGCCAGCACATCGCCGAGACAGGGATCCTACGAGCAGTACTTC. Translation gives CASTSPRQGSYEQYF.

With respect to this clone: One junction end does not reproduce the germline sequence, and a read error may be involved. The rearrangement uses TRBV6-5 and TRBJ2-3; D is perhaps TRBD1 (6 bases). The germline CDR1 and CDR2 sequences are MNHEY and SVGAGI. The CDR3 has 15 amino acids. The CDR3 DNA sequence: TGTGCCAGCACTTACGGAGGCCAGGGGAGCGATACGCAGTATTTT. Protein product: CASTYGGQGSDTQYF.

The J gene is TRBJ2-1, the V gene TRBV27; TRBD2 agrees at 11 bases. Per germline, CDR1 MNHEY and CDR2 SMNVEV (reference sequence). CDR3 length equals 16 residues. J was trimmed by 6 bases and V by 3 bases; bases with no gene match: 7. In DNA, the CDR3 is TGTGCCAGCAGTTTGGGTAGCGGGAGGGGAGGCAATGAGCAGTTCTTC. It encodes CASSLGSGRGGNEQFF.

The chain is built from TRBV7-9 and TRBJ2-7; tentative D call: TRBD2 (5 bases). Germline V gene sequence: CDR1 SEHNR, CDR2 FQNEAQ (reference sequence). CDR3 length: 14 amino acids. Trimming removed 7 bases at V and 2 bases at J, with 15 bases between. The CDR3 region has the DNA TGTGCCAGCACCCCCGGGAAGCCACCCTACGAGCAGTACTTC. This codes for CASTPGKPPYEQYF. Together with reference TRBV7-9 and TRBJ2-7, the CDR3 gives the full variable domain: DTGVSQNPRHKITKRGQNVTFRCDPISEHNRLYWYRQTLGQGPEFLTYFQNEAQLEKSRLLSDRFSAERPKGSFSTLEIQRTEQGDSAMYLCASTPGKPPYEQYFGPGTRLTVT.

V usage is TRBV4-3 and J usage is TRBJ2-3; TRBD1 or TRBD2 may be the D gene (7 bases each). Germline V gene lookup returns CDR1 LGHNA and CDR2 YSLEER. This CDR3 is built from 16 residues. The V end was cut by 0 bases, the J end by 3 bases, with 13 bases between. CDR3 coding DNA: TGCGCCAGCAGCCAAGATCGACAGGGAGGGACAGATACGCAGTATTTT. This translates into CASSQDRQGGTDTQYF.

The chain uses TRBV9 and TRBJ2-3; D perhaps matches TRBD2 (5 bases). Trimming pared 4 bases from V and 1 base from J, leaving 16 bases between. CDR1 and CDR2 from the germline V gene are SGDLS and YYNGEE. The CDR3 is made up of 16 amino acids. The CDR3 loop reads CASSTVLEGGTDTQYF. The DNA of the CDR3 is TGTGCCAGCAGCACCGTCCTCGAGGGCGGCACAGATACGCAGTATTTT.